Following are 18 T cell receptor beta chains from one sample sequenced in a study of shared clonotypes between healthy human individuals. The data were produced by immunoSEQ multiplex PCR, yet TCRdb's version contains in-frame clones alone and is incomplete. The sample records about 510,000 clones, 75% to 80% being singletons. The sequenced sample consisted of PBMCs. The receptor set was obtained from a woman aged 40 to 50 in good health. Some clones in this sample may be carry-over from other donors' samples.

This chain connects TRBV7-2 to TRBJ2-1, with D possibly TRBD2 on 6 matching bases. Trimming took off 1 base at V and 4 bases at J, with 11 bases between the two ends. The CDR3 has 15 amino acids. Looked up from germline, CDR1 is SGHTA and CDR2 is FQGNSA. CDR3 amino acids: CASSLVVGGYNEQFF. In DNA, the CDR3 is TGTGCCAGCAGCTTAGTTGTCGGGGGATACAATGAGCAGTTCTTC.

The chain uses TRBV19 and TRBJ2-7; D unclear. Trimming stripped 1 base from V and 3 bases from J, with 10 bases between. Germline CDR1 LNHDA, CDR2 SQIVND (reference sequence). This CDR3 contains 14 residues. CDR3 protein: CASSIGARDYEQYF. The CDR3, as DNA: TGTGCCAGTAGTATAGGGGCCAGAGACTACGAGCAGTACTTC.

The chain carries TRBV11-2 and TRBJ2-7, with 11 bases that match TRBD2. The CDR3 runs 15 residues. Germline V CDR1 and CDR2: SGHAT, FQNNGV. The ends lost 2 bases at V and 3 bases at J; junction bases unmatched: 3. The CDR3 DNA reads TGTGCCAGCAGCTTACCAACTAGCGGGAGCTACGAGCAGTACTTC. As protein: CASSLPTSGSYEQYF.

In its sample, this clone was seen a few times. V gene TRBV7-7 combines with J gene TRBJ2-5; the D gene is possibly TRBD1 (5 bases). V gave up 5 bases and J gave up 4 bases, with 11 bases separating them. Germline V gives CDR1 SSHAT, CDR2 FNYEAQ (reference sequence). The CDR3 spans 13 residues. The CDR3, as DNA: TGTGCCAGCAGCCCAGGGCTTGGAGAGACCCAGTACTTC. It encodes CASSPGLGETQYF.

The gene calls are TRBV6-1 and TRBJ1-3; 7 bases fit TRBD1. Looked up from germline, CDR1 is MNHNS and CDR2 is SASEGT. Germline trimming cut 5 bases from V and 4 bases from J; bases unmatched to any gene: 5. This CDR3 has 14 amino acids. CDR3 sequence (DNA): TGTGCCAGCAGTCGACAGGGCCTAGGAAACACCATATATTTT. This sequence encodes CASSRQGLGNTIYF.

The rearrangement links TRBV19 to TRBJ2-7; D might be TRBD1 (6 bases). Germline V gene sequence: CDR1 LNHDA, CDR2 SQIVND (reference sequence). The CDR3 has 16 residues. The V and J ends lost 1 base and 3 bases respectively, with 16 bases between them. The DNA for the CDR3 is TGTGCCAGTAGTATAGGTAGGACAGAGCCCATCTACGAGCAGTACTTC. Protein: CASSIGRTEPIYEQYF.

The chain links TRBV5-1 to TRBJ2-1; D call uncertain. V gave up 1 base and J gave up 5 bases, with 10 bases separating them. The V gene's germline CDR1 is SGHRS and CDR2 YFSETQ. CDR3 length: 14 amino acids. In DNA, the CDR3 is TGCGCCAGCAGCTTGTCCCCCCAAAACAATGAGCAGTTCTTC. Translating it yields CASSLSPQNNEQFF.

The chain joins TRBV10-1 to TRBJ2-7, with D possibly called TRBD1 or TRBD2 (5 bases each). Germline V CDR1 and CDR2: WNHNN, SYGVQD (reference sequence). The CDR3 sequence is 13 residues long. V was shortened by 4 bases and J by 2 bases, with 9 bases between the two germline ends. The CDR3, as DNA: TGCGCCAGCAGTGTGGGACCCCCCTACGAGCAGTACTTC. Protein sequence: CASSVGPPYEQYF.

This clone was observed once. This chain uses TRBV19 with TRBJ2-7, with D possibly TRBD1 on 6 matching bases. This CDR3 is 13 amino acids long. Germline V gives CDR1 LNHDA, CDR2 SQIVND (reference sequence). Trimming left V 11 bases short and J 0 bases short, with 14 bases between. DNA for the CDR3: TGTGCCGCAGGGGAGACAAGCTCCTACGAGCAGTACTTC. Encoded protein: CAAGETSSYEQYF.

J is TRBJ1-5 and V is TRBV6-1; D unclear. The CDR3 consists of 17 residues. Germline CDR1 and CDR2: MNHNS and SASEGT. Trimming removed 2 bases at V and 1 base at J, with 15 bases between. This chain's CDR3 is CASSEFIRRVSNQPQHF. The CDR3, as DNA: TGTGCCAGCAGTGAATTTATCCGGAGGGTGAGCAATCAGCCCCAGCATTTT.

V is TRBV14 and J is TRBJ2-3; D remains ambiguous. The length of the CDR3 is 16 residues. Germline V gene sequence: CDR1 SGHDN, CDR2 FVKESK. V was shortened by 2 bases and J by 2 bases, with 14 bases between the two germline ends. CDR3 DNA: TGTGCCAGCAGCCAAAGCCCTACCCCGTCCACAGATACGCAGTATTTT. Protein sequence: CASSQSPTPSTDTQYF.

The DNA of the CDR3 is TGCGCCAGCAGCCAAGATCAGTACAGCGGTATCAATGAGCAGTTCTTC. Encoded protein: CASSQDQYSGINEQFF. The genes are TRBV4-1 and TRBJ2-1, with D tentatively TRBD2 (5 bases). CDR3 size: 16 residues. Trimming removed 0 bases at V and 6 bases at J, with 15 bases between. Germline V gives CDR1 MGHRA, CDR2 YSYEKL.

About this clone: It may be a read error: a sequence one base away is much more abundant. The J gene is TRBJ1-1, the V gene TRBV5-4, with D possibly TRBD1 on 6 matching bases. CDR3 length equals 14 residues. Per germline, CDR1 SGHNT and CDR2 YYREEE (reference sequence). Trimming removed 4 bases at V and 1 base at J, with 11 bases between. CDR3 coding DNA: TGTGCCAGCAGCCACCCGGACAGGAACACTGAAGCTTTCTTT. This translates into CASSHPDRNTEAFF.

The gene calls are TRBV7-9 and TRBJ1-1; D is possibly TRBD1 (5 bases). The germline V and J ends were trimmed by 5 bases and 2 bases, with 18 bases remaining between them. This CDR3 is built from 16 residues. Germline lookup yields CDR1 SEHNR and CDR2 FQNEAQ (reference sequence). The CDR3 loop reads CASSPPSRGANTEAFF. For the CDR3, the DNA is TGTGCCAGCAGCCCGCCCTCAAGGGGCGCAAACACTGAAGCTTTCTTT.

The chain links TRBV5-1 to TRBJ2-1; the D is unclear. The CDR3 extends over 15 amino acids. The germline gives CDR1 SGHRS, CDR2 YFSETQ. V lost 1 base, J lost 5 bases, and 13 bases lay in between. CDR3 in amino acids: CASSLLGYSNNEQFF. The CDR3 bases are TGCGCCAGCAGCTTGCTTGGCTACTCAAACAATGAGCAGTTCTTC.

The CDR3 sequence is CASSSSGDTYEQYF. CDR3 DNA: TGTGCCAGCAGCTCTTCGGGGGACACCTACGAGCAGTACTTC. The chain employs TRBV28 and TRBJ2-7; D possibly matches TRBD1 or TRBD2 (6 bases each). Germline assignment: CDR1 MDHEN and CDR2 SYDVKM. The V and J ends lost 6 bases and 2 bases respectively, with 14 bases between them. CDR3 length: 14 amino acids.

This chain links TRBV5-1 with TRBJ2-1, with 13 bases identical to TRBD2. Germline trimming cut 4 bases from V and 3 bases from J; bases unmatched to any gene: 7. Germline V gene sequence: CDR1 SGHRS, CDR2 YFSETQ. CDR3 length: 17 amino acids. The CDR3 coding sequence is TGCGCCAGCAGCCTCGGACTAGCGGGAGTGAACTACAATGAGCAGTTCTTC. Translated: CASSLGLAGVNYNEQFF.

The V gene is TRBV19, the J gene TRBJ2-7; 10 nucleotides line up with TRBD2. Germline CDR1 is LNHDA and CDR2 is SQIVND (reference sequence). The CDR3 sequence is 15 residues long. With 2 bases clipped from V and 3 bases from J, the junction kept 4 bases outside the gene matches. The CDR3 is CASSILAGVNYEQYF. DNA of the CDR3: TGTGCCAGTAGTATACTAGCGGGAGTCAACTACGAGCAGTACTTC.